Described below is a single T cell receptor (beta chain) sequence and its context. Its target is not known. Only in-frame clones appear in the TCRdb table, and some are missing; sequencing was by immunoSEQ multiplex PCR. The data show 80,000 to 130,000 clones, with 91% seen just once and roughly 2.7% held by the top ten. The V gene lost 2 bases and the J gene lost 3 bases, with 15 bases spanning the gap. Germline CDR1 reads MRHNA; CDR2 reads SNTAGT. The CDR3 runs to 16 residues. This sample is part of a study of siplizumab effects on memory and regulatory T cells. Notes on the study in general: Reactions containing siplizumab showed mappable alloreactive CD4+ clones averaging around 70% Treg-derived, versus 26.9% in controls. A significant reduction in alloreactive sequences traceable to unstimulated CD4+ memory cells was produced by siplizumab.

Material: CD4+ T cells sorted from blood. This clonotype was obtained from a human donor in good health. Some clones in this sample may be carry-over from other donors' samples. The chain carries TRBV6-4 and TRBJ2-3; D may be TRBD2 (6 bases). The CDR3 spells CASSDRPGLSTDTQYF. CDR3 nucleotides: TGTGCCAGCAGTGACAGACCGGGACTTTCTACAGATACGCAGTATTTT.